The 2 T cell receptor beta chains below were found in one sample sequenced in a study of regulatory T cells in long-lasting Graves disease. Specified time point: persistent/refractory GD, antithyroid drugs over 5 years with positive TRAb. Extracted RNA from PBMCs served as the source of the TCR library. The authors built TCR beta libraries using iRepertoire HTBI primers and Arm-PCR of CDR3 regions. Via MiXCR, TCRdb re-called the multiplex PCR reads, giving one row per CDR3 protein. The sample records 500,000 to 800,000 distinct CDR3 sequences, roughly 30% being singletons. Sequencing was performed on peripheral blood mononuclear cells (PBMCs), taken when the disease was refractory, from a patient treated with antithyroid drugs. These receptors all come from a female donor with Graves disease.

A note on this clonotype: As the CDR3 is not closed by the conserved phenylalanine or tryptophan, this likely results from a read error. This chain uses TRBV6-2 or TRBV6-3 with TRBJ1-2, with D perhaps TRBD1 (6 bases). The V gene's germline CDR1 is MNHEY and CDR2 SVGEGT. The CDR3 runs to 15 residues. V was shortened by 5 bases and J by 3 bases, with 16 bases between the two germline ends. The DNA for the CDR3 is TGTGCCAGCAGTGCCTCCCGGACAGCACACTATGGCTACACCCTC. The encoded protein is CASSASRTAHYGYTL.

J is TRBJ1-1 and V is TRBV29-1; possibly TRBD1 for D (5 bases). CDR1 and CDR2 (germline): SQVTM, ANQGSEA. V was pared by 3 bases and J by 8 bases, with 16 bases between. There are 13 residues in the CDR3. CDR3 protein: CSVDREGRWEAFF. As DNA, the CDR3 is TGCAGCGTTGACAGGGAGGGGCGGTGGGAAGCTTTCTTT.